This passage covers 20 T cell receptor beta chains from one sample sequenced in a study of shared clonotypes between healthy human individuals (TCRdb year 2020). The protocol used for the library was the immunoSEQ multiplex PCR assay. TCRdb's version of the immuneACCESS table is confined to in-frame rearrangements and falls short of the full clone set. An unresolved V gene accounts for under half of the shortfall where checked; the remainder is of unknown origin. A total of about 2.5 million clones appear in this sample, around 93% of them only once. The top ten hold about 0.41% of the sample. The specimen was naive CD4+ T cells from PBMCs. The intended sense of this specimen's cell subset or site label: CD45RA+ positively selected. These receptors originate from a young man in good health. Some clones in this sample may be carry-over from other donors' samples.

The rearrangement uses TRBV28 and TRBJ2-7; TRBD1 or TRBD2 may be the D gene (6 bases each). Looked up from germline, CDR1 is MDHEN and CDR2 is SYDVKM. The CDR3 has 15 residues. V lost 5 bases and J lost 0, with 14 bases in between. CDR3 loop: CASSLGGTDSYEQYF. CDR3 nucleotides: TGTGCCAGCAGTCTAGGGGGGACGGACTCCTACGAGCAGTACTTC.

This chain joins TRBV9 and TRBJ1-2; the D gene is possibly TRBD1 (6 bases). Germline CDR1 is SGDLS and CDR2 is YYNGEE. The CDR3 totals 15 residues. V was pared by 3 bases and J by 4 bases, with 16 bases between. The chain's CDR3 is CASSGGQRVFYGYTF. The DNA of the CDR3 is TGTGCCAGCAGCGGTGGACAGCGGGTGTTCTATGGCTACACCTTC. Drawing the rest from reference TRBV9 and TRBJ1-2, the complete variable domain is DSGVTQTPKHLITATGQRVTLRCSPRSGDLSVYWYQQSLDQGLQFLIQYYNGEERAKGNILERFSAQQFPDLHSELNLSSLELGDSALYFCASSGGQRVFYGYTFGSGTRLTVV.

In this sample, this clone turned up once. The chain couples TRBV25-1 to TRBJ2-1, with a tentative D call TRBD2 (5 bases). This CDR3 is 14 amino acids long. The germline CDR1 and CDR2 sequences are MGHDK and SYGVNS. The V end lost 4 bases, the J end lost 4 bases, and 11 bases lay between the germline ends. This CDR3 is CASSVSGGYNEQFF. CDR3 coding DNA: TGTGCCAGCAGTGTGAGCGGAGGTTACAATGAGCAGTTCTTC. The full variable domain, completed using reference TRBV25-1 and TRBJ2-1, is EADIYQTPRYLVIGTGKKITLECSQTMGHDKMYWYQQDPGMELHLIHYSYGVNSTEKGDLSSESTVSRIRTEHFPLTLESARPSHTSQYLCASSVSGGYNEQFFGPGTRLTVL.

The genes are TRBV15 and TRBJ1-2; 8 nucleotides align to TRBD1. Trimming took 0 bases from V and 8 from J; bases not matched to a gene: 11. The CDR3 is made up of 16 amino acids. Germline assignment: CDR1 LNHNV and CDR2 YYDKDF (reference sequence). CDR3 in amino acids: CATSRDPDRAGEGYTF. The CDR3, as DNA: TGTGCCACCAGCAGAGATCCGGACAGGGCTGGGGAGGGCTACACCTTC.

The rearrangement links TRBV20-1 to TRBJ2-7, with D tentatively TRBD1 (6 bases). The ends were cut back, 3 bases at V and 7 bases at J, with 10 bases in the middle. The germline CDR1 and CDR2 sequences are DFQATT and SNEGSKA (reference sequence). CDR3 length: 11 amino acids. CDR3: CSASRGREQYF. CDR3 bases: TGCAGTGCTAGCAGGGGCAGGGAGCAGTACTTC.

The CDR3 DNA reads as TGTGCCAGCACCCCTCGGCAGGGGGGGACTGAAGCTTTCTTT. It yields the protein CASTPRQGGTEAFF. The chain uses TRBV7-9 and TRBJ1-1; 7 positions agree with TRBD1. The germline V gene encodes CDR1 SEHNR and CDR2 FQNEAQ (reference sequence). V dropped 7 bases and J dropped 5; count of bases not matched to a gene: 10. The CDR3 has 14 amino acids.

CDR3 sequence: CASSLARKLGDEAFF. As DNA, the CDR3 is TGTGCCAGCAGCTTAGCGCGGAAACTCGGAGATGAAGCTTTCTTT. The V and J genes are TRBV7-9 and TRBJ1-1; D is uncertain. CDR1 SEHNR and CDR2 FQNEAQ come from the germline V gene (reference sequence). This CDR3 is built from 15 residues. Trimming shortened V by 0 bases and J by 7 bases, and 15 bases separated the two germline ends.

The chain joins TRBV28 to TRBJ2-2, with 8 bases identical to TRBD1. Losses at the gene ends were 6 bases for V and 0 bases for J; bases not matched to a gene: 9. CDR1 and CDR2 (germline): MDHEN, SYDVKM. This CDR3 contains 17 residues. CDR3 sequence (DNA): TGTGCCAGCAGAAGGGGGGACAGGCGTGCGAACACCGGGGAGCTGTTTTTT. Its protein is CASRRGDRRANTGELFF.

The V and J genes are TRBV7-6 and TRBJ2-3, with 9 bases identical to TRBD1. From germline, CDR1 is SGHVS and CDR2 FNYEAQ. The CDR3 spans 15 residues. V lost 4 bases and J lost 6; bases outside the gene matches: 8. The CDR3 protein is CASSSGTGYMDTQYF. CDR3 in DNA: TGTGCCAGCAGCTCCGGGACAGGGTACATGGATACGCAGTATTTT.

The V and J genes are TRBV29-1 and TRBJ2-1, with TRBD2 matching 7 bases. The germline CDR1 and CDR2 sequences are SQVTM and ANQGSEA. The CDR3 is made up of 15 amino acids. Trimming at V came to 4 bases and at J to 4 bases, leaving 10 bases not matched to a gene. The CDR3 nucleotides read TGCAGCGTTGGAAGGCTGTCTAGCGGATACAATGAGCAGTTCTTC. Translation gives CSVGRLSSGYNEQFF.

V and J are TRBV29-1 and TRBJ1-1; D gene ambiguous. This CDR3 has 13 amino acids. Looked up from germline, CDR1 is SQVTM and CDR2 is ANQGSEA. V lost 4 bases to trimming and J lost 4 bases, with 13 bases between them. Written as DNA, the CDR3 is TGCAGCGTTGGCTACAGCGTGAGCACTGAAGCTTTCTTT. This translates into CSVGYSVSTEAFF.

Remarks on this clone: Germline and junction disagree at one end, which may indicate a read error. V is TRBV2 and J is TRBJ1-2; no clear D gene. CDR1 SNHLY and CDR2 FYNNEI come from the germline V gene. CDR3 length equals 14 residues. CDR3 protein: CASSEDLRNYGYTF. Written as DNA, the CDR3 is TGTGCCAGCAGCGAAGATCTACGGAACTATGGCTACACCTTC.

A single count supports this clone. The V and J genes are TRBV27 and TRBJ2-3, with D unclear. CDR3 length equals 15 residues. V shed 2 bases and J shed 0 bases, with 9 bases lying between them. Germline assignment: CDR1 MNHEY and CDR2 SMNVEV (reference sequence). The CDR3 loop is CASSLSRPSTDTQYF. The DNA of the CDR3 is TGTGCCAGCAGTTTAAGTAGACCTAGCACAGATACGCAGTATTTT.

Notes on this clone: Other DNA variants within this sample encode the same CDR3. The chain joins TRBV7-2 to TRBJ2-1; 11 bases are a match to TRBD2. The junction had 3 bases not matched to a gene; V was cut back by 5 bases and J by 6 bases. This CDR3 is built from 14 residues. Germline CDR1 reads SGHTA; CDR2 reads FQGNSA. The CDR3 reads CASSLGTSGNEQFF. DNA for the CDR3: TGTGCCAGCAGCCTCGGGACTAGCGGCAATGAGCAGTTCTTC.

The V gene is TRBV5-1, the J gene TRBJ1-1, with 10 positions matching TRBD1. CDR3 size: 16 residues. V shed 1 base and J 3 bases; nucleotides not matched to a gene: 6. Germline V lookup: CDR1 SGHRS, CDR2 YFSETQ. CDR3 in DNA: TGCGCCAGCAGCTTGCCCCCCGGGACAGGGGACACTGAAGCTTTCTTT. It encodes CASSLPPGTGDTEAFF.

The rearrangement uses TRBV28 and TRBJ1-2; D is perhaps TRBD1 (5 bases). The CDR3 contains 14 residues. Germline values: CDR1 MDHEN, CDR2 SYDVKM. The V end was cut by 5 bases, the J end by 6 bases, with 16 bases between. The CDR3 protein is CASSQIRVMHGYTF. CDR3 coding DNA: TGTGCCAGCAGTCAAATCAGGGTGATGCATGGCTACACCTTC.

This sequence joins TRBV28 and TRBJ2-6; 9 positions match TRBD1. The CDR3 runs 17 residues. Germline V lookup: CDR1 MDHEN, CDR2 SYDVKM. After removal of 6 bases from V and 2 bases from J, the junction contained 8 bases not matched to a gene. CDR3 protein: CASSLGQGPPGANVLTF. As DNA, the CDR3 is TGTGCCAGCAGCCTCGGACAGGGGCCCCCTGGGGCCAACGTCCTGACTTTC.

This clone was recorded once. The V gene is TRBV7-7, the J gene TRBJ2-2; no reliable D call. The V and J ends lost 1 base and 4 bases respectively, with 10 bases between them. The CDR3 has 15 residues. Germline V CDR1 and CDR2: SSHAT, FNYEAQ (reference sequence). The CDR3 here is CASSLVAGTTGELFF. CDR3 bases: TGTGCCAGCAGCTTAGTGGCAGGTACCACCGGGGAGCTGTTTTTT.

The chain carries TRBV11-2 and TRBJ1-1; the D gene is possibly TRBD1 (5 bases). Looked up from germline, CDR1 is SGHAT and CDR2 is FQNNGV. V was cut by 4 bases and J by 3 bases, with 15 bases left in between. CDR3 length equals 15 residues. Here the CDR3 reads CASSSYGTEYTEAFF. The CDR3 nucleotides are TGTGCCAGCAGCTCCTACGGGACGGAGTACACTGAAGCTTTCTTT.

The chain has TRBV4-2 and TRBJ2-6, with 10 bases identical to TRBD1. V lost 3 bases, J lost 1 base, and 24 bases stayed unmatched. The germline gives CDR1 LGHNA, CDR2 YNFKEQ. This CDR3 contains 24 residues. The CDR3: CASSQSRDRGQRPSLPSGANVLTF. The CDR3 region has the DNA TGTGCCAGCAGCCAGTCCCGGGACAGGGGTCAGCGCCCCTCTTTACCTTCTGGGGCCAACGTCCTGACTTTC.